Presented here are 10 T cell receptor beta chains from one specimen sequenced in a study of T cells after yellow fever vaccination. TCRdb analysed the 5' RACE reads with MiXCR anew, one entry per CDR3 protein. In the table there are 350,000 to 550,000 distinct CDR3 sequences, around 19% of which are singletons. This specimen consisted of PBMCs, obtained before the yellow fever booster vaccination. The source is a man younger than 35 who received the YFV17D yellow fever vaccine.

The genes are TRBV19 and TRBJ2-2, with 7 bases fitting TRBD1. This CDR3 is built from 15 residues. V lost 8 bases to trimming and J lost 1 base; unmatched junction nucleotides: 7. From germline, CDR1 is LNHDA and CDR2 SQIVND (reference sequence). The CDR3 protein is CASRMGQQNTGELFF. CDR3 sequence (DNA): TGTGCCAGTCGGATGGGACAGCAGAACACCGGGGAGCTGTTTTTT.

The chain employs TRBV7-2 and TRBJ1-2, with D maybe TRBD1 (5 bases). V was clipped by 6 bases and J by 7 bases, with 18 bases between them. CDR3 length: 14 residues. Germline CDR1 and CDR2: SGHTA and FQGNSA. The CDR3 is CASRGPGGISGYTF. CDR3 coding DNA: TGTGCCAGCAGAGGGCCGGGGGGTATAAGTGGCTACACCTTC.

The chain recombines TRBV4-1 with TRBJ2-7; D may be TRBD2 (6 bases). Germline CDR1 is MGHRA and CDR2 is YSYEKL. This CDR3 contains 14 residues. The ends were cut back, 3 bases at V and 4 bases at J, with 13 bases in the middle. For the CDR3, the DNA is TGCGCCAGCAGCCAGACCCCGGCGGGGTACGAGCAGTACTTC. Protein sequence: CASSQTPAGYEQYF.

V is TRBV12-3 or TRBV12-4 and J is TRBJ1-6; possible D gene TRBD1, 5 bases. The CDR3 has 14 amino acids. Trimming cost V 3 bases and J 7 bases, with 10 bases left between them. CDR3 amino acids: CASSLARANSPLHF. In nucleotides, the CDR3 is TGTGCCAGCAGTTTGGCCAGGGCGAATTCACCCCTCCACTTT.

For the CDR3, the DNA is TGTGCCAGCTCACCAGAGGGGACAGGGGGAGCTGGGGCCAACGTCCTGACTTTC. Protein sequence: CASSPEGTGGAGANVLTF. The rearrangement uses TRBV18 and TRBJ2-6; 11 bases map to TRBD1. V was pared by 2 bases and J by 2 bases, with 5 bases of the junction left unmatched. The germline V gene encodes CDR1 KGHSH and CDR2 LQKENI. The CDR3 loop spans 18 amino acids. The full variable domain, with the rest looked up from reference TRBV18 and TRBJ2-6, is NAGVMQNPRHLVRRRGQEARLRCSPMKGHSHVYWYRQLPEEGLKFMVYLQKENIIDESGMPKERFSAEFPKEGPSILRIQQVVRGDSAAYFCASSPEGTGGAGANVLTFGAGSRLTVL.

This clonotype was detected only a few times. In DNA form, the CDR3 reads TGCGCCAGCAGTGGCGTCGGGACTGAAGCTTTCTTT. This encodes CASSGVGTEAFF. V and J are TRBV4-3 and TRBJ1-1, with D unresolved. The CDR3 runs to 12 residues. Germline CDR1 is LGHNA and CDR2 is YSLEER. V lost 6 bases to trimming and J lost 5 bases, with 10 bases between them.

J is TRBJ1-5 and V is TRBV6-2 or TRBV6-3; no clear D gene. The CDR3 is 13 residues long. CDR1 is MNHEY, CDR2 SVGEGT, per germline. V was clipped by 8 bases and J by 5 bases, with 13 bases between them. The CDR3 protein is CASFIGPDQPQHF. The CDR3 DNA reads TGTGCCAGCTTCATCGGGCCAGATCAGCCCCAGCATTTT.

In its sample, this clonotype was seen a few times. The chain is built from TRBV4-3 and TRBJ2-5; D is perhaps TRBD2 (5 bases). Germline CDR1 and CDR2: LGHNA and YSLEER. V shed 0 bases and J shed 5 bases, with 13 bases lying between them. The CDR3 is 15 amino acids. In DNA, the CDR3 is TGCGCCAGCAGCCAAGAGGGCAGAGGGTGGGAGACCCAGTACTTC. Its protein is CASSQEGRGWETQYF.

V usage is TRBV5-1 and J usage is TRBJ2-3; D is unresolved. Trimming took off 0 bases at V and 4 bases at J, with 12 bases between the two ends. Germline V gives CDR1 SGHRS, CDR2 YFSETQ. The CDR3 spans 15 residues. CDR3 DNA: TGCGCCAGCAGCTTGGGCCATAGGCCCGCAGATACGCAGTATTTT. It translates to CASSLGHRPADTQYF.

The rearrangement uses TRBV24-1 and TRBJ2-1; weak D call: TRBD1 (5 bases). In germline, CDR1 is KGHDR, CDR2 SFDVKD. This CDR3 is 15 amino acids long. Trimming took off 4 bases at V and 2 bases at J, with 11 bases between the two ends. CDR3 amino acids: CATSDRDRTYNEQFF. CDR3 in DNA: TGTGCCACCAGTGACCGAGACAGAACCTACAATGAGCAGTTCTTC.